The table lists the clone carrying this T cell receptor beta chain with a few counts. This sample is part of a study of cytomegalovirus exposure and HLA in healthy donors. This PCR relied on a set of 60 Vbeta primers and 13 Jbeta primers. The table came from immunoSEQ multiplex PCR; TCRdb's copy has only in-frame clones and leaves some out. The sample holds 100,000 to 150,000 clones; more than 60% are singletons and the top ten take approximately 8%. V trimming: 3 bases; J trimming: 12 bases; junction bases outside the gene matches: 15. The CDR3 has 17 residues. Per germline, CDR1 WNHNN and CDR2 SYGVQD (reference sequence).

The chain employs TRBV10-1 and TRBJ2-1, with 12 bases fitting TRBD2. This receptor was identified in a woman aged 40 to 49 in good health and CMV-seropositive. Sequencing was performed on PBMCs. CDR3 sequence reads: CASSDPAPTSGSGLQFF. The CDR3 DNA reads as TGCGCCAGCAGTGACCCTGCCCCGACTAGCGGGAGCGGATTGCAGTTCTTC.